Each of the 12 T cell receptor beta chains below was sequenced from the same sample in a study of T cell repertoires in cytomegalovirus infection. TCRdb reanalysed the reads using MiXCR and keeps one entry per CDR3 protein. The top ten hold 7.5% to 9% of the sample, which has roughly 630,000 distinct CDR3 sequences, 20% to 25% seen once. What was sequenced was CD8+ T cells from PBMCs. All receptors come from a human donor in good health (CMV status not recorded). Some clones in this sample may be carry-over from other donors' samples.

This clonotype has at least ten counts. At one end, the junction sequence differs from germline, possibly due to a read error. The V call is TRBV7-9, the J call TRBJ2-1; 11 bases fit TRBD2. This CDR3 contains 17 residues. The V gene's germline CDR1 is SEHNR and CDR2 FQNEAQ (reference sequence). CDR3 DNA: TGTGCCAGCAGCGTAGCGGGGGGGCCGATCCCCTACAATGAGCAGTTCTTC. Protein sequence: CASSVAGGPIPYNEQFF.

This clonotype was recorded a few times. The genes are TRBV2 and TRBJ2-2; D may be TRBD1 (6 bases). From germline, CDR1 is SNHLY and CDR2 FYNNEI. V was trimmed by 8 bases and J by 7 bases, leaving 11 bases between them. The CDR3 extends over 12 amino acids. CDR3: CASQGKGGELFF. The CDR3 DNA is TGTGCCAGCCAGGGGAAGGGCGGGGAGCTGTTTTTT.

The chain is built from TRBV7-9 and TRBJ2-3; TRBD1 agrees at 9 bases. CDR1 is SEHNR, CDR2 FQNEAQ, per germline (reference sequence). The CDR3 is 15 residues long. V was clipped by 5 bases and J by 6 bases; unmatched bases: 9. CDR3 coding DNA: TGTGCCAGCAGCCCGGGACAGGGCGGGATGGATACGCAGTATTTT. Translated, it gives CASSPGQGGMDTQYF.

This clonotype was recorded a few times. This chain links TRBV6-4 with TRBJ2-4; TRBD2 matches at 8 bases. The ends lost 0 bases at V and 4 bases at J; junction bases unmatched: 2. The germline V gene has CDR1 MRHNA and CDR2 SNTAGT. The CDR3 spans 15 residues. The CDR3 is CASSDSGTRKNIQYF. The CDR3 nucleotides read TGTGCCAGCAGTGACTCTGGGACTAGGAAAAACATTCAGTACTTC.

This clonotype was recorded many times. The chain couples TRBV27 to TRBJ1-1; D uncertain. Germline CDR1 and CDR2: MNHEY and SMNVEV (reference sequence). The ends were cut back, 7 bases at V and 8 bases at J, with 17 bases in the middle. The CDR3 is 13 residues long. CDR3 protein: CASNPTGDLEAFF. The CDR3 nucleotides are TGTGCCAGCAATCCGACCGGAGATCTCGAAGCTTTCTTT.

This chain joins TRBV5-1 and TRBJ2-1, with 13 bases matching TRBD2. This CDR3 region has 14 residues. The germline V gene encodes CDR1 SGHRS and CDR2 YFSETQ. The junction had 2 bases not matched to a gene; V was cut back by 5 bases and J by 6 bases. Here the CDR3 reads CASRTSGGRNEQFF. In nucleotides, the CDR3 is TGCGCCAGCAGGACTAGCGGGGGGCGCAATGAGCAGTTCTTC.

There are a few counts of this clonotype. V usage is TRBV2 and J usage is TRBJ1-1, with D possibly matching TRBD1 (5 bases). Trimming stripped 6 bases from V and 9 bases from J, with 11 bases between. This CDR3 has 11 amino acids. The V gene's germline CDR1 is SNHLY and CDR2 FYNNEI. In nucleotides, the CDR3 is TGTGCCAGCAGGGGCAGGGAGAAAGCTTTCTTT. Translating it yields CASRGREKAFF.

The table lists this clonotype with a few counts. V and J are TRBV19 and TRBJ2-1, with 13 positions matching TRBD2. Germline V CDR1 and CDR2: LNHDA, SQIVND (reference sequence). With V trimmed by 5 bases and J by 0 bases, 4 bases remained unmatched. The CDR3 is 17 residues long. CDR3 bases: TGTGCCAGTAGTTCTCGGACTAGCGGGAGCTCCTACAATGAGCAGTTCTTC. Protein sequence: CASSSRTSGSSYNEQFF. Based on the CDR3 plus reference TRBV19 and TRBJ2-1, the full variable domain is DGGITQSPKYLFRKEGQNVTLSCEQNLNHDAMYWYRQDPGQGLRLIYYSQIVNDFQKGDIAEGYSVSREKKESFPLTVTSAQKNPTAFYLCASSSRTSGSSYNEQFFGPGTRLTVL.

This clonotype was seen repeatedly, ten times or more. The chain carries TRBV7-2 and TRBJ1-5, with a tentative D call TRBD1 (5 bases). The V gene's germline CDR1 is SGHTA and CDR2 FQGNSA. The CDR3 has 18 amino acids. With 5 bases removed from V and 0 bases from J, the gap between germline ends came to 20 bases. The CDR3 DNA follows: TGTGCCAGCAGCCCATCGACAGATGGTTTATATAGCAATCAGCCCCAGCATTTT. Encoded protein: CASSPSTDGLYSNQPQHF.

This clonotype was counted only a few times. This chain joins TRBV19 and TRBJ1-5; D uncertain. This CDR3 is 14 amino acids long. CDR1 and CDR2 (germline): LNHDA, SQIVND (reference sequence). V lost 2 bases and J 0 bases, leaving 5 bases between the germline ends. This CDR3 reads CASSIPYSNQPQHF. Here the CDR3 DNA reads TGTGCCAGTAGTATACCATATAGCAATCAGCCCCAGCATTTT.

This chain's CDR3 is CSARDKDTGKTQYF. The CDR3 DNA reads as TGCAGTGCTAGAGATAAAGATACGGGAAAGACCCAGTACTTC. The gene calls are TRBV20-1 and TRBJ2-5; D perhaps matches TRBD2 (5 bases). The V end lost 0 bases, the J end lost 6 bases, and 14 bases lay between the germline ends. Per germline, CDR1 DFQATT and CDR2 SNEGSKA (reference sequence). This CDR3 is 14 amino acids long.

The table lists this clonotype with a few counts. The CDR3 nucleotides are TGTGCCAGCAGTTTACGATCCGGGATTCCCTCTGATTGGGAGCTGTTTTTT. Translation gives CASSLRSGIPSDWELFF. V gene TRBV28 combines with J gene TRBJ2-2; D perhaps matches TRBD2 (5 bases). The CDR3 extends over 17 amino acids. Germline values: CDR1 MDHEN, CDR2 SYDVKM. Trimming shortened V by 2 bases and J by 9 bases, and 22 bases separated the two germline ends.